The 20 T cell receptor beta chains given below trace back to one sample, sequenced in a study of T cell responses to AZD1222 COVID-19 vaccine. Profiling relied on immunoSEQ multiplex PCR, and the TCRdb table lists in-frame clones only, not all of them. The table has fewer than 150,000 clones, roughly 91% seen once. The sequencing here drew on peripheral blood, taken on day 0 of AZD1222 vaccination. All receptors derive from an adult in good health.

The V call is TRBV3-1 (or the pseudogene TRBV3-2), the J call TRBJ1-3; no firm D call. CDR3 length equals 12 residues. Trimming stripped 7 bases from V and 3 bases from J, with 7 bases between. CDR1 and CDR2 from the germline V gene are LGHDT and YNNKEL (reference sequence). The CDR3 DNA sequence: TGTGCCAGCAAGGATGATGGAAACACCATATATTTT. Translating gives CASKDDGNTIYF.

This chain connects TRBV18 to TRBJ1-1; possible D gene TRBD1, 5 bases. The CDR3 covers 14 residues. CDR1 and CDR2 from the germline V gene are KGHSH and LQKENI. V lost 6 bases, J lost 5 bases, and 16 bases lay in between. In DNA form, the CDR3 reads TGTGCCAGCTCCGGATCATGGGGGGATACTGAAGCTTTCTTT. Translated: CASSGSWGDTEAFF.

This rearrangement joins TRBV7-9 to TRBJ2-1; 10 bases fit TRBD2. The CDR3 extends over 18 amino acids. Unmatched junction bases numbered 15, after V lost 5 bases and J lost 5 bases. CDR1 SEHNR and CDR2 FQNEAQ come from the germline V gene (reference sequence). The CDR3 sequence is CASSPHPFSGGNNNEQFF. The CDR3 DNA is TGTGCCAGCAGCCCACACCCTTTTAGCGGGGGGAACAACAATGAGCAGTTCTTC.

For the CDR3, the DNA is TGTGCCAGTAGTATAGGGGCGGAGAACTATGGCTACACCTTC. Its translation is CASSIGAENYGYTF. The chain recombines TRBV19 with TRBJ1-2; D not resolved. Trimming stripped 1 base from V and 2 bases from J, with 8 bases between. Germline V gene lookup returns CDR1 LNHDA and CDR2 SQIVND (reference sequence). This CDR3 spans 14 amino acids.

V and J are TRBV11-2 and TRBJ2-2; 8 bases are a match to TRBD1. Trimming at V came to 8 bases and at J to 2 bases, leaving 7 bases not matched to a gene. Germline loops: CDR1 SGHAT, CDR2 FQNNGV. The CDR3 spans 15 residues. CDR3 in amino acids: CASGDRGSNTGELFF. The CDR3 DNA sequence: TGTGCCAGCGGTGACAGGGGTTCCAACACCGGGGAGCTGTTTTTT.

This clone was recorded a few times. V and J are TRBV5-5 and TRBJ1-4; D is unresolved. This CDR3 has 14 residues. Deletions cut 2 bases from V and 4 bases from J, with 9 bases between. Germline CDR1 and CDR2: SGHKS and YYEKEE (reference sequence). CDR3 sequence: CASSFRGGNEKLFF. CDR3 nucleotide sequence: TGTGCCAGCAGCTTTCGGGGAGGTAATGAAAAACTGTTTTTT.

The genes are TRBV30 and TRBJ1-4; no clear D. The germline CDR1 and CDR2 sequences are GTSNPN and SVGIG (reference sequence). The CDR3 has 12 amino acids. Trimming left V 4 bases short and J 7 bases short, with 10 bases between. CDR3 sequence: CAWNRGSEKLFF. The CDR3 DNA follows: TGTGCCTGGAACCGAGGGAGTGAAAAACTGTTTTTT.

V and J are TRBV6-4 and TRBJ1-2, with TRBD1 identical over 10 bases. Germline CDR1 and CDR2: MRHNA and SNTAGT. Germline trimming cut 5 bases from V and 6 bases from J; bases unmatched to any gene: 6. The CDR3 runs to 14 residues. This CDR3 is CASSRTGGVDGYTF. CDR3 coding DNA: TGTGCCAGCAGTAGGACAGGGGGAGTGGATGGCTACACCTTC.

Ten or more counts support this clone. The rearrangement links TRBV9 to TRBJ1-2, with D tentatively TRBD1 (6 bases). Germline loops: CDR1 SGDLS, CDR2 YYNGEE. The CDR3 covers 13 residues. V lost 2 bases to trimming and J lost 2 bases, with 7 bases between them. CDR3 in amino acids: CASSVGQNYGYTF. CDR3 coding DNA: TGTGCCAGCAGCGTGGGACAAAACTATGGCTACACCTTC. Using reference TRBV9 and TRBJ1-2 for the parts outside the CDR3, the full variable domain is DSGVTQTPKHLITATGQRVTLRCSPRSGDLSVYWYQQSLDQGLQFLIQYYNGEERAKGNILERFSAQQFPDLHSELNLSSLELGDSALYFCASSVGQNYGYTFGSGTRLTVV.

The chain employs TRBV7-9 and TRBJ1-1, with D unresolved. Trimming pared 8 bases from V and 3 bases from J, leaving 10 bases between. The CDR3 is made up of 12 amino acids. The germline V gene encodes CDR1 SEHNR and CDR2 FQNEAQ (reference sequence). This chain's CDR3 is CASSYGDTEAFF. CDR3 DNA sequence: TGTGCCAGCTCTTACGGGGACACTGAAGCTTTCTTT.

CDR3 DNA: TGTGCCAGCAGTGGACGGTTCGAGCAGTACTTC. The encoded protein is CASSGRFEQYF. This chain joins TRBV11-1 and TRBJ2-7; D not resolved. V was cut by 6 bases and J by 6 bases, with 9 bases left in between. This CDR3 region has 11 residues. Germline V lookup: CDR1 SGHAT, CDR2 FQDESV (reference sequence).

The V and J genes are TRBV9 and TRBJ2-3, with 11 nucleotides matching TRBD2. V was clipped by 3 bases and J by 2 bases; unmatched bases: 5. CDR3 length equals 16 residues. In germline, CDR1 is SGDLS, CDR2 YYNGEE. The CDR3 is CASSASGGRSTDTQYF. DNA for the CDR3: TGTGCCAGCAGCGCTAGCGGGGGGCGCTCCACAGATACGCAGTATTTT.

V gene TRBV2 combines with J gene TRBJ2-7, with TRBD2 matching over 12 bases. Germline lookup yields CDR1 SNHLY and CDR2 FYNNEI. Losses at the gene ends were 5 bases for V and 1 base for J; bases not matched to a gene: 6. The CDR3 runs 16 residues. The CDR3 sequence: CASSSTSGGRSYEQYF. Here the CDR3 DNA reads TGTGCCAGCAGTTCCACTAGCGGGGGGCGATCCTACGAGCAGTACTTC.

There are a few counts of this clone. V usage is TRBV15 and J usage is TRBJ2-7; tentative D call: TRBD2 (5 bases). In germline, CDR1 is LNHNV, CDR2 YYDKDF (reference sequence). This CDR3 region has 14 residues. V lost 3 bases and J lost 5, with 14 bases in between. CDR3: CATSSRGWGDEQYF. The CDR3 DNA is TGTGCCACCAGCAGTCGGGGTTGGGGTGACGAGCAGTACTTC.

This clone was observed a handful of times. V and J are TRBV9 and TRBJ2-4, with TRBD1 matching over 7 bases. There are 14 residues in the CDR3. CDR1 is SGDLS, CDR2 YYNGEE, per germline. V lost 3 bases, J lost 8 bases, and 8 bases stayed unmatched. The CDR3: CASSADGTVDIQYF. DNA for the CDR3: TGTGCCAGCAGCGCCGACGGGACAGTGGACATTCAGTACTTC.

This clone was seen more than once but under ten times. The CDR3 DNA sequence: TGTGCCAGCAGCTTCAGGGTTGGCGAGCAGTACTTC. Its protein is CASSFRVGEQYF. This sequence joins TRBV7-9 and TRBJ2-7; weak D call: TRBD1 (5 bases). Germline V CDR1 and CDR2: SEHNR, FQNEAQ (reference sequence). CDR3 length: 12 amino acids. Between the trimmed V and J ends, which lost 3 bases and 6 bases, there was a span of 9 bases. The entire variable domain, with the rest obtained from reference TRBV7-9 and TRBJ2-7, is as follows: DTGVSQNPRHKITKRGQNVTFRCDPISEHNRLYWYRQTLGQGPEFLTYFQNEAQLEKSRLLSDRFSAERPKGSFSTLEIQRTEQGDSAMYLCASSFRVGEQYFGPGTRLTVT.

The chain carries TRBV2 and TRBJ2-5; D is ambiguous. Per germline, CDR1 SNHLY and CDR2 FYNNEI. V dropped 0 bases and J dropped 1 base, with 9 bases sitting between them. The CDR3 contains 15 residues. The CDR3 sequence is CASSEAVLSQETQYF. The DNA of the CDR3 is TGTGCCAGCAGTGAAGCCGTGTTGTCCCAAGAGACCCAGTACTTC.

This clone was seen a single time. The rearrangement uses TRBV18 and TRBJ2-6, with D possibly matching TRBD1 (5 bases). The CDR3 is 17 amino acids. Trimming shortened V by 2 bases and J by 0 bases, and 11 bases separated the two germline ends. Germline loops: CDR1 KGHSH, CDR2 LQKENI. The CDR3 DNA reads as TGTGCCAGCTCACCAACAGGACCGCTCTCTGGGGCCAACGTCCTGACTTTC. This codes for CASSPTGPLSGANVLTF.

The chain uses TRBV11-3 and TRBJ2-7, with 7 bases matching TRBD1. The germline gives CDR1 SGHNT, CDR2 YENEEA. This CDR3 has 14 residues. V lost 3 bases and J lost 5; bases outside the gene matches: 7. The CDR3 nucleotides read TGTGCCAGCAGCTTGCGACAGGGAGTCGACGAGCAGTACTTC. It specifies CASSLRQGVDEQYF.

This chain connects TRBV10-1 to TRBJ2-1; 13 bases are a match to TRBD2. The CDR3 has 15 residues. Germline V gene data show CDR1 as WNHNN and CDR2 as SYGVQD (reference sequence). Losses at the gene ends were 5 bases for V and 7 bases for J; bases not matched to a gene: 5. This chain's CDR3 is CASSPGTSGNNEQFF. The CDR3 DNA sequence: TGCGCCAGCAGTCCCGGGACTAGCGGGAATAATGAGCAGTTCTTC.